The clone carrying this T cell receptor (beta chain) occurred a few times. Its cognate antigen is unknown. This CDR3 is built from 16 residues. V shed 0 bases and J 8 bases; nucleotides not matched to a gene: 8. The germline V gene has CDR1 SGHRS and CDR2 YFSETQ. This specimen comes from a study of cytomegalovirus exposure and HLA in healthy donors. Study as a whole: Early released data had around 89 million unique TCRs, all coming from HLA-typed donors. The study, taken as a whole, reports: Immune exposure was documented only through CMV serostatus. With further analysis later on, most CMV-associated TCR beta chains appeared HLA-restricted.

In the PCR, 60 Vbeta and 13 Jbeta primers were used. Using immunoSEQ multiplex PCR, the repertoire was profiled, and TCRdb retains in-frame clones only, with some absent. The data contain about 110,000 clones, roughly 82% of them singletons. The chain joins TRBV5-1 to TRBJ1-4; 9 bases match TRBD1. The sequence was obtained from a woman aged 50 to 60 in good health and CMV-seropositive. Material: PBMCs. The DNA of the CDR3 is TGCGCCAGCAGCTTGGGTCCGGGACAGGGAAACGAAAAACTGTTTTTT. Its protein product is CASSLGPGQGNEKLFF.